A selection of T cell receptor beta chains follows, all from one sample in a study of control samples from healthy donors and cancer patients. Here immunoSEQ multiplex PCR was the method, and the copy in TCRdb shows in-frame clones only, minus some. The data contain around 80,000 clones, roughly 90% of them singletons. The sample was blood. These receptors originate from a woman in her fifties or sixties in good health. The CDR3 runs from the conserved cysteine through the conserved F or W. D genes are given only for firm matches. Clone size is given for some rows only: seen once, a few or many times, or a class if the clone is expanded.

clone_size j_call d_call v_call cdr3_nt cdr3_aa
NA TRBJ2-3 TRBD2 TRBV4-2 TGTGCCAGCAGCCAAGAACTAGCGGACACAGATACGCAGTATTTT CASSQELADTDTQYF
NA TRBJ1-4 TRBD1 TRBV5-1 TGCGCCAGCAGCCCCGGGACAGTCTTTGGGGCTAATGAAAAACTGTTTTTT CASSPGTVFGANEKLFF
NA TRBJ2-7 NA TRBV6-5 TGTGCCAGCAGTCAACAGGGAACCTACGAGCAGTACTTC CASSQQGTYEQYF
NA TRBJ2-3 NA TRBV6-1 TGTGCCAGCACGGTGGGTCTCGATACGCAGTATTTT CASTVGLDTQYF
NA TRBJ1-1 NA TRBV14 TGTGCCAGCAGCCAAGAAGTAGCACAGAACACTGAAGCTTTCTTT CASSQEVAQNTEAFF
NA TRBJ1-1 NA TRBV5-1 TGCGCCAGCAGTTACCTCGGGGACACTGAAGCTTTCTTT CASSYLGDTEAFF
NA TRBJ2-7 NA TRBV5-1 TGCGCCAGCACGGAGACAGGCTCCTACGAGCAGTACTTC CASTETGSYEQYF
NA TRBJ1-1 NA TRBV5-1 TGCGCCAGCAGCTGGGACTCCAACACTGAAGCTTTCTTT CASSWDSNTEAFF
few TRBJ1-1 NA TRBV5-1 TGCGCTAGCCGGGACACCACTGAAGCTTTCTTT CASRDTTEAFF
NA TRBJ1-1 NA TRBV5-1 TGCGCCAGCAGCTTGGGGGCCGGGGGGCCTGAAGCTTTCTTT CASSLGAGGPEAFF
NA TRBJ1-6 NA TRBV6-5 TGTGCCAGCAGGGTAGGCTCACCCCTCCACTTT CASRVGSPLHF
NA TRBJ2-5 NA TRBV18 TGTGCCAGCGCCGGCTTAAACAGTCCCCGGGAGACCCAGTACTTC CASAGLNSPRETQYF
NA TRBJ1-1 NA TRBV2 TGTGCCAGCAAAAGGGACATAGCCACTGAAGCTTTCTTT CASKRDIATEAFF
NA TRBJ1-1 NA TRBV3-1/TRBV3-2 TGTGCCAGCAGCCAAGCCCAAAATCGGAGGGGCACTGAAGCTTTCTTT CASSQAQNRRGTEAFF
NA TRBJ2-1 TRBD2 TRBV30 TGTGCCTGGTTAAAGCGGGGGGCCGGTGAGCAGTTCTTC CAWLKRGAGEQFF
NA TRBJ1-2 NA TRBV5-1 TGCGCCAGCAGCTTGCGGTACAGTGGAGACGATAACTATGGCTACACCTTC CASSLRYSGDDNYGYTF
NA TRBJ1-1 TRBD1 TRBV6-6 TGTGCCAGCAGTCAGGGGGCTGAAGCTTTCTTT CASSQGAEAFF
NA TRBJ1-2 NA TRBV6-5 TGTGCCAGCAATTTGCGACAAGGCTATGGCTACACCTTC CASNLRQGYGYTF
NA TRBJ1-6 TRBD1 TRBV5-6 TGTGCCAGCAGCTTCAGGACAGGGGGATCACCCCTCCACTTT CASSFRTGGSPLHF
once TRBJ2-1 NA TRBV2 TGTGCCAGCAGGACACAGCGGAATGAGCAGTTCTTC CASRTQRNEQFF
NA TRBJ1-2 NA TRBV6-1 TGTGCCAGCAGTGAAGCGTGGGGCCAGGACTATGGCTACACCTTC CASSEAWGQDYGYTF
NA TRBJ1-2 NA TRBV5-1 TGCGCCAGCAGCTTGTCAGATAGTTATGGCTACACCTTC CASSLSDSYGYTF
NA TRBJ2-2 NA TRBV18 TGTGCCAGCTCACCACCCCAGACCTTCACCGGGGAGCTGTTTTTT CASSPPQTFTGELFF
NA TRBJ1-2 NA TRBV14 TGTGCCAGCAGCCCCGGGGCCTATGGCTACACCTTC CASSPGAYGYTF
NA TRBJ2-1 NA TRBV2 TGTGCCACCCTACAGGTACGCGACAATGAGCAGTTCTTC CATLQVRDNEQFF
NA TRBJ1-6 TRBD1 TRBV6-5 TGTGCCAGCTACTCGGGACAGTCAAACTCACCCCTCCACTTT CASYSGQSNSPLHF
NA TRBJ1-2 NA TRBV9 TGTGCCAGCAGCGTAGACGGTGGAATGAACTATGGCTACACCTTC CASSVDGGMNYGYTF
NA TRBJ2-2 NA TRBV2 TGTGCCAGCAGGCCTCGGACAGCGAACACCGGGGAGCTGTTTTTT CASRPRTANTGELFF
NA TRBJ1-4 TRBD1 TRBV7-2 TGTGCCAGCAGCCCCTGGCCAGGGGGTGGAAAACTGTTTTTT CASSPWPGGGKLFF
once TRBJ2-1 NA TRBV14 TGTGCCAGCAGCTCATTTGGGGGGGCCATGAACAATGAGCAGTTCTTC CASSSFGGAMNNEQFF
few TRBJ2-2 NA TRBV19 TGTGCCAGTTCCGAGGCTTCCTACACCGGGGAGCTGTTTTTT CASSEASYTGELFF
NA TRBJ1-1 NA TRBV14 TGTGCCAGCATCTTAACAGGAGGGAACACTGAAGCTTTCTTT CASILTGGNTEAFF
NA TRBJ1-5 NA TRBV19 TGTGCCAGTAAACAGGCTGAGGCCCAGCATTTT CASKQAEAQHF
NA TRBJ2-1 TRBD2 TRBV9 TGTGCCAGCAGCGTAGCCGGGACTAGCGGGGGCCCTAGCTCCTACAATGAGCAGTTCTTC CASSVAGTSGGPSSYNEQFF
once TRBJ2-3 TRBD2 TRBV4-2 TGTGCCAGCAGCCTTAGCGGGGGCCTTAAAGATACGCAGTATTTT CASSLSGGLKDTQYF
NA TRBJ2-7 NA TRBV21-1 TGTGCCAGCAGCAAAGGCCTGCGGAGATTCTACGAGCAGTACTTC CASSKGLRRFYEQYF
NA TRBJ2-7 NA TRBV6-1 TGTGCCAGCAGTGAAGCTATCGAGCAGTACTTC CASSEAIEQYF
NA TRBJ2-4 NA TRBV9 TGTGCCAGCAGCGTAGATCAGGGCTCGAACATTCAGTACTTC CASSVDQGSNIQYF
NA TRBJ2-1 TRBD1 TRBV9 TGTGCCAGCAGTAAGGGGGCTAATGAGCAGTTCTTC CASSKGANEQFF
NA TRBJ1-1 TRBD1 TRBV10-3 TGTGCCATCAATCCGGGACAGGGTTACACTGAAGCTTTCTTT CAINPGQGYTEAFF
NA TRBJ1-1 NA TRBV27 TGTGCCAGCAGTTCCTCTGGACGGATCCGGGCTTTCTTT CASSSSGRIRAFF
NA TRBJ2-3 NA TRBV6-5 TGTGCCAGCTCGAATCAGGGACTCCGCACAGATACGCAGTATTTT CASSNQGLRTDTQYF